These T cell receptor beta chains were read from a single sample in a study of blood T cell repertoires in COVID-19. The assay was immunoSEQ multiplex PCR, and TCRdb's table has in-frame clones only and misses some. In the table there are about 240,000 clones, more than 75% of which are singletons. Source material: peripheral blood. The source of these receptors is a woman aged 55-70 years with active or convalescent COVID-19. Both conserved end residues are part of each CDR3. A D gene is named only where the DNA matches it firmly. The size field is filled for only some rows; it gives once, few, many or a size class.

d_call,j_call,v_call,clone_size,cdr3_nt,cdr3_aa
TRBD1,TRBJ2-1,TRBV11-2,.,TGTGCCAGCAGCTCCTACAGGGGCCCAGCCTACAATGAGCAGTTCTTC,CASSSYRGPAYNEQFF
TRBD2,TRBJ2-7,TRBV14,.,TGTGCCAGCAGCCACGGACTAGCGGGGCCCTACGAGCAGTACTTC,CASSHGLAGPYEQYF
.,TRBJ1-2,TRBV3-1/TRBV3-2,.,TGTGCCAGCAGCCAAGGTGGAGCAGGGTTAAGGGGCTACACCTTC,CASSQGGAGLRGYTF
.,TRBJ2-5,TRBV6-5,.,TGTGCCAGCAGTTACTCTCGAGAGACCCAGTACTTC,CASSYSRETQYF
.,TRBJ2-2,TRBV19,.,TGTGCCAGTAAGCGGCCCGCGAACACCGGGGAGCTGTTTTTT,CASKRPANTGELFF
TRBD1,TRBJ1-4,TRBV7-6,once,TGTGCCAGCAGCCGGACAGGGGAGGGTGAAAAACTGTTTTTT,CASSRTGEGEKLFF
.,TRBJ1-6,TRBV19,.,TGTGCCAGTACTACCCCGAGCTCCTATAATTCACCCCTCCACTTT,CASTTPSSYNSPLHF
.,TRBJ2-1,TRBV30,.,TGTGCCTGGAGTCCCACTAGAAGGAATGAGCAGTTCTTC,CAWSPTRRNEQFF
TRBD1,TRBJ2-1,TRBV3-1/TRBV3-2,.,TGTGCCAGCAGCCATACTCCTGAGGGGGCCGGTGAGCAGTTCTTC,CASSHTPEGAGEQFF
.,TRBJ1-1,TRBV19,.,TGTGCCAGTAGTAGTCAGGGAGGGACTGAAGCTTTCTTT,CASSSQGGTEAFF
.,TRBJ1-1,TRBV13,.,TGTGCCAGCAGCTTTAGGTCGGGGGTCGGTTTTGAAGCTTTCTTT,CASSFRSGVGFEAFF
TRBD1,TRBJ1-2,TRBV28,.,TGTGCCAGCAGTTTAATAACAGGGGGCGGCTATGGCTACACCTTC,CASSLITGGGYGYTF
TRBD1,TRBJ1-1,TRBV5-1,.,TGCGCCAGCAGTTACGGACAGGGGGGTACTGAAGCTTTCTTT,CASSYGQGGTEAFF
.,TRBJ1-1,TRBV30,once,TGTGCCTGGACCGAACAGACGAACACTGAAGCTTTCTTT,CAWTEQTNTEAFF
TRBD2,TRBJ2-5,TRBV4-2,.,TGTGCCAGCAGCCAAGAGTTAGCGGGGGCCCGGGGGGAGAAAGAGACCCAGTACTTC,CASSQELAGARGEKETQYF
.,TRBJ1-1,TRBV6-6,.,TGTGCCAGCAGGAGGGTGGCTGAAGCTTTCTTT,CASRRVAEAFF
TRBD1,TRBJ1-1,TRBV19,.,TGTGCCAGTAGCCCGACAGGGATGAACACTGAAGCTTTCTTT,CASSPTGMNTEAFF
TRBD1,TRBJ2-4,TRBV19,once,TGTGCCAGTAGTATGGGGGACAGCAAAAACATTCAGTACTTC,CASSMGDSKNIQYF
TRBD1,TRBJ2-7,TRBV5-1,.,TGCGCCAGCAGCTTGGCCCCGGGACAGGGGGTTTCCTACGAGCAGTACTTC,CASSLAPGQGVSYEQYF
.,TRBJ2-1,TRBV5-4,few,TGTGCCAGCAGCCCCGGACTCCCCAATGAGCAGTTCTTC,CASSPGLPNEQFF
.,TRBJ2-7,TRBV7-9,.,TGTGCCAGCAGCTCCCCTAGAGCACGCTACGAGCAGTACTTC,CASSSPRARYEQYF
TRBD1,TRBJ1-4,TRBV19,.,TGTGCCAGTAGTACGGGACAGGGGGTACAAAAACTGTTTTTT,CASSTGQGVQKLFF
.,TRBJ1-1,TRBV15,.,TGTGCCACCAGCAGAGCGACAGCGAACACTGAAGCTTTCTTT,CATSRATANTEAFF
TRBD1,TRBJ1-5,TRBV30,.,TGTGCCTGGAGTACAGGGGGCTTGGGTCAGCCCCAGCATTTT,CAWSTGGLGQPQHF
.,TRBJ2-1,TRBV4-1,.,TGCGCCAGCAGCCCCTTCCGGGAATCAGGACGGCGACAGTTCTTC,CASSPFRESGRRQFF
TRBD1,TRBJ2-7,TRBV19,.,TGTGCCAGTAGTACCGGACAGGGTTACGAGCAGTACTTC,CASSTGQGYEQYF
TRBD2,TRBJ2-7,TRBV7-2,few,TGTGCCAGCAGCTTAGGGACTAGCGTTGACGAGCAGTACTTC,CASSLGTSVDEQYF
.,TRBJ1-6,TRBV30,.,TGTGCCTGGACCCCGTCCGGGTATTCACCCCTCCACTTT,CAWTPSGYSPLHF
.,TRBJ2-6,TRBV6-5,.,TGTGCCAGCAGACCTACAGGGAATGGGGCCAACGTCCTGACTTTC,CASRPTGNGANVLTF
TRBD2,TRBJ2-3,TRBV24-1,.,TGTGCCACGAGCCCGGGGGGGCCAGATACGCAGTATTTT,CATSPGGPDTQYF
TRBD2,TRBJ2-3,TRBV5-1,.,TGCGCCAGGTTAGCGGGGCCCGCCAGCACAGATACGCAGTATTTT,CARLAGPASTDTQYF
.,TRBJ1-1,TRBV5-1,few,TGCGCCAGCAGCCGTCCGGGGGTGAACACTGAAGCTTTCTTT,CASSRPGVNTEAFF
TRBD1,TRBJ2-7,TRBV25-1,once,TGTGCCAGCAGTGAATATCTGACAGGGTACAACGAGCAGTACTTC,CASSEYLTGYNEQYF
.,TRBJ2-7,TRBV30,.,TGTGCCTGGAGTGTCCTTTCCCACAGTCCGGTCCACGAGCAGTACTTC,CAWSVLSHSPVHEQYF
.,TRBJ1-2,TRBV9,.,TGTGCCAGCAGCGCCTCCGGTTCCGATGGCTACACCTTC,CASSASGSDGYTF
.,TRBJ2-7,TRBV19,.,TGTGCCAGTAGTATAGGAGGGTCAAGCATGTCCTACGAGCAGTACTTC,CASSIGGSSMSYEQYF
.,TRBJ1-1,TRBV11-2,.,TGTGCCAGCAGCTTAGGGGCCTTCGCGTCGGCTTTCTTT,CASSLGAFASAFF
.,TRBJ2-3,TRBV4-1,.,TGCGCCAGCAGCCAAGTTAGTGGGGGGGATACGCAGTATTTT,CASSQVSGGDTQYF
TRBD1,TRBJ1-1,TRBV30,few,TGTGCCTGGAGTGTAAGGAGACAGGGCTCGAGGAACACTGAAGCTTTCTTT,CAWSVRRQGSRNTEAFF
.,TRBJ1-1,TRBV29-1,.,TGCAGCGCGTTTACACCCCTGTCCGGGTCTCGGGGAGCTTTCTTT,CSAFTPLSGSRGAFF
TRBD1,TRBJ1-1,TRBV2,.,TGTGCCAGCACCCCAGGACAGGGAAGAGCCACTGAAGCTTTCTTT,CASTPGQGRATEAFF
.,TRBJ1-2,TRBV9,.,TGTGCCAGCTCCCGGGACTATGGCTACACCTTC,CASSRDYGYTF
TRBD1,TRBJ2-7,TRBV28,.,TGTGCCAGCAGTGAGACCGGGACAGGGGCGGGAGAGCAGTACTTC,CASSETGTGAGEQYF
.,TRBJ1-5,TRBV12-3/TRBV12-4,.,TGTGCCAGCAGTCCCCTGGGGGAGGCCCAGCATTTT,CASSPLGEAQHF
.,TRBJ2-2,TRBV2,.,TGTGCCAGCAACCAGGGCGGCCTGAACACCGGGGAGCTGTTTTTT,CASNQGGLNTGELFF
.,TRBJ1-1,TRBV2,many,TGTGCCAGCAGTGAAAAAGGATCGGGCACTGAAGCTTTCTTT,CASSEKGSGTEAFF
.,TRBJ2-5,TRBV3-1/TRBV3-2,once,TGTGCCAGCAGCCAAGATGGGCGACAGCAAGAGACCCAGTACTTC,CASSQDGRQQETQYF
TRBD1,TRBJ1-2,TRBV5-4,.,TGTGCCAGCAGCTTGTCCCCAGGGGGGACGAAAAACTATGGCTACACCTTC,CASSLSPGGTKNYGYTF